The 4 T cell receptor beta chains reported below all come from one sample, sequenced in a study of T-cell memory formation after mild COVID-19. TCRdb re-called the 5' RACE reads through MiXCR, storing one row per CDR3 protein. Of about 170,000 distinct CDR3 sequences listed, about an eighth are singletons. The sequenced sample was PBMCs or a T cell subset sorted from them (not recorded which). The receptors come from a man between 18 and 35 years old who had mild COVID-19 (a few samples of this study predate the infection). Cell type and time point are not known.

The chain has TRBV6-5 and TRBJ2-7; tentatively, D is TRBD1 (6 bases). The CDR3 totals 14 residues. CDR1 and CDR2 (germline): MNHEY, SVGAGI. Trimming left V 8 bases short and J 4 bases short, with 18 bases between. DNA of the CDR3: TGTGCCAGCGGGTTCGTGAACCAGGGGTACGAGCAGTACTTC. Translated: CASGFVNQGYEQYF.

The chain links TRBV30 to TRBJ1-4; 8 bases line up with TRBD1. The CDR3 spans 14 residues. Trimming took 7 bases from V and 5 from J; bases not matched to a gene: 9. In germline, CDR1 is GTSNPN, CDR2 SVGIG (reference sequence). The DNA for the CDR3 is TGTGCCTATGAAAGGACAGGGCGGAATGAAAAACTGTTTTTT. As protein: CAYERTGRNEKLFF.

This clonotype has a handful of counts. The chain is built from TRBV5-1 and TRBJ2-5; 9 positions agree with TRBD1. The J segment lost 5 bases and the V segment lost 0 bases, leaving 5 bases of the junction unmatched. Germline V CDR1 and CDR2: SGHRS, YFSETQ. The CDR3 consists of 15 residues. CDR3 region: CASSLGTGVRETQYF. CDR3 sequence (DNA): TGCGCCAGCAGCTTGGGGACAGGGGTACGGGAGACCCAGTACTTC. The entire variable domain, with the rest obtained from reference TRBV5-1 and TRBJ2-5, is as follows: KAGVTQTPRYLIKTRGQQVTLSCSPISGHRSVSWYQQTPGQGLQFLFEYFSETQRNKGNFPGRFSGRQFSNSRSEMNVSTLELGDSALYLCASSLGTGVRETQYFGPGTRLLVL.

This clonotype turned up a few times. The chain has TRBV5-1 and TRBJ1-2; TRBD1 aligns across 10 bases. CDR1 and CDR2 from the germline V gene are SGHRS and YFSETQ. V lost 0 bases to trimming and J lost 5 bases; unmatched junction nucleotides: 7. The CDR3 covers 16 residues. The CDR3 region has the DNA TGCGCCAGCAGCTTGGTAGAGACAGGGGGCGAGTATGGCTACACCTTC. It codes for CASSLVETGGEYGYTF.